The next 9 T cell receptor beta chains were all read from a single sample in a study of T-cell memory formation after mild COVID-19. A single record per CDR3 protein comes from TCRdb applying MiXCR to the 5' RACE reads. The table lists under 450,000 distinct CDR3 sequences, 20% to 25% of them singletons, with around 20% in the top ten. The sequenced material came from PBMCs or a T cell subset sorted from them (not recorded which). The receptors were sampled from a man between 18 and 35 years old who had mild COVID-19 (a few samples of this study predate the infection). Cell type and time point are not known.

This clonotype came up many times. The chain carries TRBV12-3 or TRBV12-4 and TRBJ2-3; unclear D gene. There are 12 residues in the CDR3. Trimming cost V 5 bases and J 9 bases, with 12 bases left between them. This CDR3 reads CASSLDRITQYF. CDR3 bases: TGTGCCAGCAGTCTTGATCGAATAACGCAGTATTTT.

This chain uses TRBV7-9 with TRBJ2-7; D perhaps matches TRBD1 (6 bases). This CDR3 contains 13 residues. Trimming left V 2 bases short and J 6 bases short, with 11 bases between. Germline V gene data show CDR1 as SEHNR and CDR2 as FQNEAQ (reference sequence). The CDR3 nucleotides are TGTGCCAGCAGCTTAAGCGGACAGATCGAGCAGTACTTC. Translated: CASSLSGQIEQYF.

Only a few counts were recorded for this clonotype. This sequence joins TRBV28 and TRBJ2-2, with D possibly TRBD2 on 6 matching bases. CDR1 and CDR2 (germline): MDHEN, SYDVKM. CDR3 length equals 16 residues. Between the trimmed V and J ends, which lost 6 bases and 4 bases, there was a span of 18 bases. The CDR3 is CASSLSWGDGTGELFF. CDR3 DNA: TGTGCCAGCAGCCTCTCTTGGGGGGACGGCACCGGGGAGCTGTTTTTT.

The chain is built from TRBV7-8 and TRBJ1-6; D may be TRBD1 (5 bases). CDR1 SGHVS and CDR2 FQNEAQ come from the germline V gene. The CDR3 totals 16 residues. Trimming cost V 4 bases and J 10 bases, with 20 bases left between them. The CDR3 sequence: CASSSPRRGDGSPLHF. In DNA, the CDR3 is TGTGCCAGCAGCTCCCCCAGGAGAGGGGACGGATCACCCCTCCACTTT.

This clonotype has only a few counts. The chain links TRBV20-1 to TRBJ1-4; perhaps TRBD1 as D (5 bases). Germline V lookup: CDR1 DFQATT, CDR2 SNEGSKA (reference sequence). The ends were cut back, 6 bases at V and 8 bases at J, with 22 bases in the middle. CDR3 length: 15 residues. In nucleotides, the CDR3 is TGCAGTGCCCCGCTGGGGGGGGGTGCGAGGGAAAAACTGTTTTTT. Translated, it gives CSAPLGGGAREKLFF.

CDR3 protein: CASSLVAGPDTQYF. The CDR3 nucleotides read TGCGCCAGCAGCTTGGTGGCGGGCCCAGATACGCAGTATTTT. The chain uses TRBV5-1 and TRBJ2-3, with a weak D call TRBD2 (5 bases). There are 14 residues in the CDR3. V was cut by 0 bases and J by 4 bases, with 9 bases left in between. Germline CDR1 reads SGHRS; CDR2 reads YFSETQ.

Ten or more counts support this clonotype. The rearrangement uses TRBV5-1 and TRBJ2-3; 7 nucleotides match TRBD1. The germline V gene encodes CDR1 SGHRS and CDR2 YFSETQ. The CDR3 totals 14 residues. V gave up 3 bases and J gave up 0 bases; unmatched junction bases: 1. The CDR3 bases are TGCGCCAGCAGCTGGGACAGTAGCACAGATACGCAGTATTTT. Amino acids: CASSWDSSTDTQYF.

This clonotype was seen only a few times. The V and J genes are TRBV20-1 and TRBJ1-2; D gene unclear. V lost 6 bases and J 2 bases, leaving 13 bases between the germline ends. The CDR3 contains 13 residues. The V gene's germline CDR1 is DFQATT and CDR2 SNEGSKA (reference sequence). The CDR3: CSARTSGNYGYTF. CDR3 nucleotide sequence: TGCAGTGCGAGAACCAGTGGGAACTATGGCTACACCTTC.

The V call is TRBV15, the J call TRBJ2-7; D call uncertain. Germline V gives CDR1 LNHNV, CDR2 YYDKDF (reference sequence). This CDR3 is built from 13 residues. Trimming stripped 0 bases from V and 5 bases from J, with 8 bases between. The CDR3: CATSRDLGHEQYV. The DNA for the CDR3 is TGTGCCACCAGCAGAGATCTAGGACACGAGCAGTACGTC.